This entry lists 19 T cell receptor beta chains sequenced from one sample in a study of blood T cell repertoires in COVID-19. TCRdb keeps only in-frame clones here, not all; method: immunoSEQ multiplex PCR. The sample has 250,000 or so clones, approximately 91% seen once. Material for sequencing was peripheral blood. These receptor sequences come from a man aged 25 to 40 with COVID-19, enrolled during active disease.

V usage is TRBV5-6 and J usage is TRBJ2-2; 14 bases map to TRBD2. Losses at the gene ends were 4 bases for V and 4 bases for J; bases not matched to a gene: 3. The CDR3 spans 16 residues. Germline V gene sequence: CDR1 SGHDT, CDR2 YYEEEE. The CDR3 reads CASSAGTSGGTGELFF. The DNA of the CDR3 is TGTGCCAGCAGCGCAGGGACTAGCGGGGGCACCGGGGAGCTGTTTTTT.

J is TRBJ2-4 and V is TRBV5-1; 7 nucleotides line up with TRBD1. Germline V lookup: CDR1 SGHRS, CDR2 YFSETQ. J was trimmed by 5 bases and V by 4 bases; bases with no gene match: 18. The CDR3 is made up of 18 amino acids. CDR3 sequence (DNA): TGCGCCAGCAGCAAGGAGGCCCAAACAGGGGCCGGGGAAAACATTCAGTACTTC. Its protein is CASSKEAQTGAGENIQYF.

CDR3 in amino acids: CASSFGGGSQGETQYF. CDR3 sequence (DNA): TGTGCCAGCAGCTTCGGCGGGGGGAGCCAGGGTGAGACCCAGTACTTC. The chain has TRBV7-3 and TRBJ2-5, with 8 positions matching TRBD2. The CDR3 sequence is 16 residues long. Germline assignment: CDR1 SGHTA and CDR2 FQGTGA. V was pared by 3 bases and J by 5 bases, with 11 bases of the junction left unmatched.

This chain links TRBV2 with TRBJ1-3; 7 bases match TRBD1. In germline, CDR1 is SNHLY, CDR2 FYNNEI. The length of the CDR3 is 14 residues. Trimming cost V 7 bases and J 6 bases; bases outside gene matches: 9. The CDR3 loop reads CASTRQGITNTIYF. DNA for the CDR3: TGTGCCAGCACCCGACAGGGCATCACAAACACCATATATTTT.

This sequence joins TRBV19 and TRBJ2-3; a possible D gene is TRBD2 (7 bases). CDR1 LNHDA and CDR2 SQIVND come from the germline V gene (reference sequence). There are 14 residues in the CDR3. Trimming cost V 3 bases and J 5 bases, with 12 bases left between them. This CDR3 reads CASSITGGRDTQYF. The CDR3 DNA sequence: TGTGCCAGTAGTATCACGGGGGGCAGAGATACGCAGTATTTT.

The rearrangement links TRBV25-1 to TRBJ2-5; possible D gene TRBD2, 5 bases. The CDR3 is 15 amino acids. The V end was cut by 1 base, the J end by 0 bases, with 9 bases between. In germline, CDR1 is MGHDK, CDR2 SYGVNS. The CDR3: CASSESGEYQETQYF. DNA for the CDR3: TGTGCCAGCAGTGAATCCGGGGAGTACCAAGAGACCCAGTACTTC.

V usage is TRBV4-1 and J usage is TRBJ2-7, with D possibly TRBD2 on 5 matching bases. The germline V and J ends were trimmed by 0 bases and 5 bases, with 20 bases remaining between them. The CDR3 is 17 residues long. Germline assignment: CDR1 MGHRA and CDR2 YSYEKL. The CDR3 nucleotides read TGCGCCAGCAGCCAAGATGAGGTCCCGGGAATAAGGAACGAGCAGTACTTC. It is translated as CASSQDEVPGIRNEQYF.

J is TRBJ2-7 and V is TRBV27, with D possibly being TRBD1 (5 bases). The V end was cut by 2 bases, the J end by 5 bases, with 13 bases between. The germline V gene has CDR1 MNHEY and CDR2 SMNVEV (reference sequence). The CDR3 extends over 14 amino acids. The CDR3 DNA is TGTGCCAGCAGTTTAAGGGGCCGGGTTGACGAGCAGTACTTC. Its translation is CASSLRGRVDEQYF.

This sequence joins TRBV5-5 and TRBJ2-5, with D hard to call. Trimming took 2 bases from V and 3 from J, leaving 17 bases between them. CDR3 size: 16 residues. Germline V gene lookup returns CDR1 SGHKS and CDR2 YYEKEE (reference sequence). The CDR3 sequence: CASSFMLEVFKETQYF. CDR3 DNA: TGTGCCAGCAGCTTCATGTTAGAGGTATTCAAAGAGACCCAGTACTTC.

The rearrangement links TRBV11-2 to TRBJ2-5; 7 nucleotides match TRBD1. V was pared by 1 base and J by 9 bases, with 14 bases of the junction left unmatched. CDR1 is SGHAT, CDR2 FQNNGV, per germline. The CDR3 length is 16 residues. The CDR3: CASSLGVPGQYRAQYF. The CDR3 DNA reads TGTGCCAGCAGCTTAGGCGTACCGGGACAGTACCGTGCCCAGTACTTC.

The CDR3 sequence is CASSPGQGWNYGYTF. The CDR3 DNA follows: TGTGCCAGCAGCCCAGGACAGGGGTGGAACTATGGCTACACCTTC. The chain employs TRBV9 and TRBJ1-2, with 9 bases lining up with TRBD1. The ends lost 4 bases at V and 2 bases at J; junction bases unmatched: 6. In germline, CDR1 is SGDLS, CDR2 YYNGEE. The CDR3 runs 15 residues.

V is TRBV7-2 and J is TRBJ1-2; no firm D call. The length of the CDR3 is 12 residues. The V and J ends lost 6 bases and 7 bases respectively, with 12 bases between them. In germline, CDR1 is SGHTA, CDR2 FQGNSA. The CDR3 sequence: CASRSGSFGYTF. In nucleotides, the CDR3 is TGTGCCAGCAGGTCAGGTTCCTTTGGCTACACCTTC.

This clone showed up just once. The chain combines TRBV10-3 with TRBJ1-2; 12 bases match TRBD1. The CDR3 sequence is 17 residues long. The germline CDR1 and CDR2 sequences are ENHRY and SYGVKD. Losses at the gene ends were 4 bases for V and 7 bases for J; bases not matched to a gene: 13. For the CDR3, the DNA is TGTGCCATCAGTGGAGACCCCGGGACAGGGGGCAGGGGTGGCTACACCTTC. It is translated as CAISGDPGTGGRGGYTF.

The rearrangement links TRBV19 to TRBJ1-3; D may be TRBD1 (5 bases). The CDR3 runs to 14 residues. The V end lost 5 bases, the J end lost 4 bases, and 12 bases lay between the germline ends. In germline, CDR1 is LNHDA, CDR2 SQIVND (reference sequence). The CDR3 here is CASSFQGYGNTIYF. For the CDR3, the DNA is TGTGCCAGTAGTTTCCAGGGATACGGAAACACCATATATTTT.

The CDR3 loop is CASSWAGTGGNSPLHF. The DNA of the CDR3 is TGTGCCAGCAGCTGGGCCGGGACAGGGGGTAATTCACCCCTCCACTTT. The chain carries TRBV5-5 and TRBJ1-6; TRBD1 aligns across 11 bases. V lost 3 bases and J lost 6; bases outside the gene matches: 5. This CDR3 is built from 16 residues. Germline values: CDR1 SGHKS, CDR2 YYEKEE (reference sequence).

The chain carries TRBV9 and TRBJ1-6, with D perhaps matching TRBD1 (6 bases). CDR1 and CDR2 (germline): SGDLS, YYNGEE. Deletions cut 2 bases from V and 8 bases from J, with 14 bases between. The CDR3 is made up of 15 amino acids. This CDR3 is CASSVTDSGDSPLHF. In nucleotides, the CDR3 is TGTGCCAGCAGCGTCACGGACAGTGGCGATTCACCCCTCCACTTT.

The chain joins TRBV30 to TRBJ2-3; 10 bases map to TRBD2. V shed 2 bases and J 1 base; nucleotides not matched to a gene: 0. The V gene's germline CDR1 is GTSNPN and CDR2 SVGIG (reference sequence). This CDR3 contains 14 residues. CDR3 coding DNA: TGTGCCTGGAGTACTAGCGGGGGCACAGATACGCAGTATTTT. Protein: CAWSTSGGTDTQYF.

The chain employs TRBV4-1 and TRBJ1-6; tentative D call: TRBD1 (5 bases). The germline V gene encodes CDR1 MGHRA and CDR2 YSYEKL. V lost 10 bases, J lost 9 bases, and 13 bases lay in between. CDR3 size: 12 residues. In DNA form, the CDR3 reads TGCGCCATAGGGGACTTAGCTTCACCCCTCCACTTT. Its protein is CAIGDLASPLHF.

This clone came up once. The chain uses TRBV11-1 and TRBJ2-1; TRBD2 aligns across 7 bases. Germline V gene sequence: CDR1 SGHAT, CDR2 FQDESV (reference sequence). This CDR3 is built from 15 residues. The junction had 13 bases not matched to a gene; V was cut back by 6 bases and J by 8 bases. For the CDR3, the DNA is TGTGCCAGCAGTGAGAGGGGAGGGGTGGGCGATGAGCAGTTCTTC. Its translation is CASSERGGVGDEQFF.